Listed below are T cell receptor beta chains from one sample, sequenced in a study of cytomegalovirus exposure and HLA in healthy donors. The assay was immunoSEQ multiplex PCR, and TCRdb's table has in-frame clones only and misses some. The repertoire has under 200,000 clones, 60% to 85% of them found once; the top ten carry under 4%. The sequencing sample was made of PBMCs. All receptors derive from a woman between 35 and 50 years old in good health and CMV-seronegative. Each CDR3 is given with its conserved first and last residue. Expanded clones get a size class; other rows say once, few or many, or leave the size out.

NA TRBV7-2 CASSFSGTSGETQYF
few TRBV5-4 CASSSFIGGRNYEQYF
NA TRBV4-2 CASSHSPDRVDNSPLHF
NA TRBV6-1 CASSEYGGSTEAFF
NA TRBV18 CASSHRDRKAGELFF
NA TRBV14 CASSRPRGSGNTIYF
NA TRBV23-1 CASSQGRTGDYYEKLFF
once TRBV18 CASSRLDNTNYGYTF
NA TRBV9 CASSGLAGINEQFF
NA TRBV19 CASSTSGLVYEQYF
NA TRBV5-1 CASSLEGRGETQYF
NA TRBV5-6 CASSSRRGFLTEAFF
NA TRBV29-1 CSVATDFSGNTIYF
few TRBV10-1 CASSESTIPYEQYF
NA TRBV13 CASSDPIRGGAADTQYF
NA TRBV7-9 CASSKTGANTEAFF
few TRBV2 CASGGIDSYEQYF
NA TRBV28 CASSSNEQYF
NA TRBV11-1 CASSTHPSGVQETQYF
once TRBV16 CASSQEEYYSPNTEAFF
once TRBV2 CASSDGTGAGNTIYF
NA TRBV6-5 CASSQRQSVGNEQFF
few TRBV7-9 CASSLAGGWDGYTF
NA TRBV4-2 CASSHGRRGEADTQYF
NA TRBV2 CASGDSGGTDTQYF
NA TRBV4-1 CASSPGDRDGEKLFF
once TRBV5-1 CASREDPRGTEAFF
NA TRBV18 CASSPPQTIYEQYF
few TRBV9 CASSSGIQETQYF
NA TRBV7-9 CASSQTGITYGYTF
NA TRBV5-6 CASSLVVGRGTSSTDTQYF
NA TRBV6-5 CASSGQFSGNTIYF
few TRBV18 CASSQLGQGGSPLHF
NA TRBV5-1 CASSRMTGQGVGANVLTF
NA TRBV6-5 CASSRTGVNYGYTF